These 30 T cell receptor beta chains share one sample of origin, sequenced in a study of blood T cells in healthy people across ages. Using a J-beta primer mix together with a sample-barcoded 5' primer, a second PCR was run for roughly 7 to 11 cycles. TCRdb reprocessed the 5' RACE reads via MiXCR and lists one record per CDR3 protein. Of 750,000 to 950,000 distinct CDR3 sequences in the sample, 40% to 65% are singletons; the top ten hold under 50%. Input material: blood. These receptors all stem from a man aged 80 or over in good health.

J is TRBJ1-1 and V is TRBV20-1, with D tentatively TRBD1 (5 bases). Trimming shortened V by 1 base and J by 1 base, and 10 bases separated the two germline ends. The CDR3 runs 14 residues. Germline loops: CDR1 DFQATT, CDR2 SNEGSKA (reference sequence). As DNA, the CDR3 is TGCAGTGCTAGAGGGGGACGGCGGAACACTGAAGCTTTCTTT. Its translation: CSARGGRRNTEAFF.

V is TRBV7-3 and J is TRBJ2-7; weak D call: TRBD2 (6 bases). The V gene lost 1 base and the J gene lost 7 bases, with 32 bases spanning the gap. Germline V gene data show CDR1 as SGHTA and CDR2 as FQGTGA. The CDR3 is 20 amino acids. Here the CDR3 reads CASSLKGAIGGEKVLGEQYF. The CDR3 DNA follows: TGTGCCAGCAGCTTAAAGGGCGCGATTGGCGGGGAAAAGGTTTTGGGGGAGCAGTACTTC.

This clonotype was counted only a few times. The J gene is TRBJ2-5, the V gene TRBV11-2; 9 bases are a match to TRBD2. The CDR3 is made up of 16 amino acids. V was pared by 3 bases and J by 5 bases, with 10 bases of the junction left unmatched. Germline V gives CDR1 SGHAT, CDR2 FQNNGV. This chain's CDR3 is CASSFSAGGPGETQYF. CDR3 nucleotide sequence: TGTGCCAGCAGCTTTTCGGCGGGAGGGCCGGGGGAGACCCAGTACTTC.

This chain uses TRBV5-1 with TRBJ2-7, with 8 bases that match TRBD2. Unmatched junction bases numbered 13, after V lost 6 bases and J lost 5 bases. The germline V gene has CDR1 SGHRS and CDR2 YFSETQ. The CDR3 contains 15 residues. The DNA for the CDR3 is TGCGCCAGCAAACTCGCGGGAGGAGATCGGAACGAGCAGTACTTC. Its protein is CASKLAGGDRNEQYF.

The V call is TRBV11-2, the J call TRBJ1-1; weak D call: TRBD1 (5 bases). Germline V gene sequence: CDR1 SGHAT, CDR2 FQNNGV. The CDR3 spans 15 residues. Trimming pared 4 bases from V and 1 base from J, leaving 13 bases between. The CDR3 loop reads CASSYPAGTNTEAFF. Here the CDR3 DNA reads TGTGCCAGCAGCTACCCCGCAGGGACGAACACTGAAGCTTTCTTT.

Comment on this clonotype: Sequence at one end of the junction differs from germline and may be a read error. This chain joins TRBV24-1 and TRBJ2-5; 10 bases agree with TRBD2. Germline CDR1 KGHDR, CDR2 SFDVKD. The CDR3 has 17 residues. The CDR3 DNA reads TGTGCCACCAGTGATTCGCCCCCGACTAGCGGGTTCGAGACCCAGTATTTC. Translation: CATSDSPPTSGFETQYF.

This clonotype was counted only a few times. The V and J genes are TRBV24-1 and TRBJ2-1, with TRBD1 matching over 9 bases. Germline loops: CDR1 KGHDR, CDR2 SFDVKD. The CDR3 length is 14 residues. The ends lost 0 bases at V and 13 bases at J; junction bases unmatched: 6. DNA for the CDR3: TGTGCCACCAGTGATTTGCGGACGGGACAGGGTCAGTTCTTC. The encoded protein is CATSDLRTGQGQFF.

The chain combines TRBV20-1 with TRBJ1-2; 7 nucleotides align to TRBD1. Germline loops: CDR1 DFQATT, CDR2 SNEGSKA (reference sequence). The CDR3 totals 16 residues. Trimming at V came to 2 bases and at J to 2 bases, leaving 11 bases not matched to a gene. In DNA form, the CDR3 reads TGCAGTGCTAGATCACGACGGACAGGAGAAAACTATGGCTACACCTTC. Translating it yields CSARSRRTGENYGYTF.

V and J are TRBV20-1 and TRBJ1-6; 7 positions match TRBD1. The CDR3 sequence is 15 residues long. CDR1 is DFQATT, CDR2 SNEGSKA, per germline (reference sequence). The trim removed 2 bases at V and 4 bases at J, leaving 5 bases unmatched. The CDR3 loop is CSARRTGGYNSPLHF. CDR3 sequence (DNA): TGCAGTGCTAGAAGGACAGGTGGTTATAATTCACCCCTCCACTTT.

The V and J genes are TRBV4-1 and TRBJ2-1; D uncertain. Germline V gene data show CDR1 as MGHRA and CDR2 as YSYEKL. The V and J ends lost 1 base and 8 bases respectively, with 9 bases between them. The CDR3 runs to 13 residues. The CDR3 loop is CASSQGAWDEQFF. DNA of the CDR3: TGCGCCAGCAGCCAAGGGGCCTGGGATGAGCAGTTCTTC.

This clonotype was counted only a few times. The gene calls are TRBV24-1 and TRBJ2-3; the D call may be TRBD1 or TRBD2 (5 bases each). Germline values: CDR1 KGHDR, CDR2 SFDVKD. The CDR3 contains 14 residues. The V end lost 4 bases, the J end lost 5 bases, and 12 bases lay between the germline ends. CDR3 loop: CATSDLGTQDTQYF. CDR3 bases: TGTGCCACCAGTGACTTAGGGACCCAAGATACGCAGTATTTT.

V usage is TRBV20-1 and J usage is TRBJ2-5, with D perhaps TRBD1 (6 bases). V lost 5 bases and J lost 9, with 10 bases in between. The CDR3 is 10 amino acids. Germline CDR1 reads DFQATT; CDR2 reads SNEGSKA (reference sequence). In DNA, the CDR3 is TGCAGTGCTGAGGGGGAGTCCCAGTACTTC. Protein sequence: CSAEGESQYF.

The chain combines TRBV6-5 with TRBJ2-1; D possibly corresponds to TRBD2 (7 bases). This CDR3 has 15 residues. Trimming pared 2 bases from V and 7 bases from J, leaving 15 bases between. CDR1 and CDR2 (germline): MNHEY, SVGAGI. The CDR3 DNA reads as TGTGCCAGCAGTTACGGGAGGGGGAGGAGGAATGAGCAGTTCTTC. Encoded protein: CASSYGRGRRNEQFF.

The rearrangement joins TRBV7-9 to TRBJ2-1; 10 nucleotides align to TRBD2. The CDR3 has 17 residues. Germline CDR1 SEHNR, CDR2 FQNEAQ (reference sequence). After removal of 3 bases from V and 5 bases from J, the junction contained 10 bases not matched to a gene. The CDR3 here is CASSLASGSSVDNEQFF. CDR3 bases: TGTGCCAGCAGCTTGGCTAGCGGGAGTTCTGTGGACAATGAGCAGTTCTTC.

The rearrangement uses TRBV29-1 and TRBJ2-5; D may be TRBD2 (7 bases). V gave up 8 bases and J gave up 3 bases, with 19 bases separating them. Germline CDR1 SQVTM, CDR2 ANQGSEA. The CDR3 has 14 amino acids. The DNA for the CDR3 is TGCAGCATTCCGACTAGGGGGGGAGAAGAGACCCAGTACTTC. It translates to CSIPTRGGEETQYF.

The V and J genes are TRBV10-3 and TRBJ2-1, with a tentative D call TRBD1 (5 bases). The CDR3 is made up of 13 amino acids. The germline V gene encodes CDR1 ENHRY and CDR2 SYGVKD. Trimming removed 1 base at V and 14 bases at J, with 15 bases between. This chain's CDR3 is CAISEFDRTAEFF. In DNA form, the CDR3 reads TGTGCCATCAGTGAGTTTGACAGAACTGCCGAGTTCTTC.

CDR3 DNA: TGCGCCAGCAGCGTGATGACGGACGAAAAACTGTTTTTT. Protein sequence: CASSVMTDEKLFF. The chain has TRBV5-1 and TRBJ1-4; no firm D call. There are 13 residues in the CDR3. CDR1 and CDR2 (germline): SGHRS, YFSETQ. Trimming stripped 4 bases from V and 8 bases from J, with 12 bases between.

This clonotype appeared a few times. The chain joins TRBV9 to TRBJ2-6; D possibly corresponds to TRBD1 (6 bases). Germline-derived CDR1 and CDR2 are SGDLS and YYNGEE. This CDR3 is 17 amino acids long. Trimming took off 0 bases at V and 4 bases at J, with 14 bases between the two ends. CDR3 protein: CASSVASGALGANVLTF. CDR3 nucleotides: TGTGCCAGCAGCGTAGCCTCAGGGGCCCTCGGGGCCAACGTCCTGACTTTC.

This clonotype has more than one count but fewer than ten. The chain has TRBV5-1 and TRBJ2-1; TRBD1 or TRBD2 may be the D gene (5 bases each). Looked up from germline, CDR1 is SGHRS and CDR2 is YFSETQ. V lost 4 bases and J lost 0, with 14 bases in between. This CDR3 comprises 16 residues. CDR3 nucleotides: TGCGCCAGCAGCCTACTCGAGGGGAGCTCCTACAATGAGCAGTTCTTC. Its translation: CASSLLEGSSYNEQFF.

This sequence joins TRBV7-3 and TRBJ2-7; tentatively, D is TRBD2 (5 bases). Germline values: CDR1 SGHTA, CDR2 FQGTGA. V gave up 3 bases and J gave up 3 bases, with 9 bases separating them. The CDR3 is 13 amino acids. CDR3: CASSFSAGYEQYF. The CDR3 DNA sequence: TGTGCCAGCAGCTTTAGCGCTGGCTACGAGCAGTACTTC.

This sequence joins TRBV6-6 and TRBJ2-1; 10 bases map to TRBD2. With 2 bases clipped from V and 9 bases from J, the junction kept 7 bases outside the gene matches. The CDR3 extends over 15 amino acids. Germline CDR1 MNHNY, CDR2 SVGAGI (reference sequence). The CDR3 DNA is TGTGCCAGCAGTTACGATAGCGGGGGGAGTCCTGAGCAGTTCTTC. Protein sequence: CASSYDSGGSPEQFF.

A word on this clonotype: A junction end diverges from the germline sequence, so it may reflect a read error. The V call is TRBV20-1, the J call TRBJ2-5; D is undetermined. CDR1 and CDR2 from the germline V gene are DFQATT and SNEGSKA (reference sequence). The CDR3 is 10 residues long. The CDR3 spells CIAGLETQYF. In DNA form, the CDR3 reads TGCATTGCTGGTCTAGAGACCCAGTACTTC.

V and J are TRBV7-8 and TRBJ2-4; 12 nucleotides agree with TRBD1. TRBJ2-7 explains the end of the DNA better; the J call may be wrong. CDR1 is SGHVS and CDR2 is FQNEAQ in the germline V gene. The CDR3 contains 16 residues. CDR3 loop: CASSLIGTGGSGEQYF. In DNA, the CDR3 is TGTGCCAGCAGCTTAATCGGGACAGGGGGCAGCGGCGAGCAGTACTTC.

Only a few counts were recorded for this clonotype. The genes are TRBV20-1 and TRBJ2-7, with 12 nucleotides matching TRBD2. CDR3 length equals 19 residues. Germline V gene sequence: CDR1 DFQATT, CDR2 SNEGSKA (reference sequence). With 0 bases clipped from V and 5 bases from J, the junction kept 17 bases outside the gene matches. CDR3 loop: CSARDPSGGLAGGQHEQYF. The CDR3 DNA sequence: TGCAGTGCTAGAGATCCATCAGGGGGCCTAGCGGGAGGGCAGCACGAGCAGTACTTC.

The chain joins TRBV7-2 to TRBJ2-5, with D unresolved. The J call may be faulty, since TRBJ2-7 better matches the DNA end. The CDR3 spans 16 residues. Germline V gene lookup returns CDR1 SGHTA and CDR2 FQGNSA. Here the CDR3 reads CASSLVRTPRSYEQYF. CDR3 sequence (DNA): TGTGCCAGCAGCTTAGTGAGGACCCCGCGTTCCTACGAGCAGTACTTC.

The CDR3 region is CSAWVLGTEDGYTF. In DNA, the CDR3 is TGCAGTGCTTGGGTGCTTGGGACAGAAGATGGCTACACCTTC. V is TRBV20-1 and J is TRBJ1-2; 7 nucleotides agree with TRBD1. Germline V gene sequence: CDR1 DFQATT, CDR2 SNEGSKA (reference sequence). The CDR3 consists of 14 residues. J gave up 6 bases and V 5 bases, and 12 bases lay outside the gene matches.

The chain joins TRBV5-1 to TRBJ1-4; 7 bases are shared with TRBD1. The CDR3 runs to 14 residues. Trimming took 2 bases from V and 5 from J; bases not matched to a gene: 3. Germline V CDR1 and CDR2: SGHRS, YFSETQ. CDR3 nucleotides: TGCGCCAGCAGCTTACAGGGGAAAAATGAAAAACTGTTTTTT. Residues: CASSLQGKNEKLFF.

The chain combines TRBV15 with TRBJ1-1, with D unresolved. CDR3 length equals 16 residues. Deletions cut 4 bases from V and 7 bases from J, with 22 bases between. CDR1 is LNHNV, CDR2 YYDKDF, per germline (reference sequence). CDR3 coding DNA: TGTGCCACCAGCACAGGTCAGGCAGCAAGACCGCATGAAGCTTTCTTT. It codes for CATSTGQAARPHEAFF.

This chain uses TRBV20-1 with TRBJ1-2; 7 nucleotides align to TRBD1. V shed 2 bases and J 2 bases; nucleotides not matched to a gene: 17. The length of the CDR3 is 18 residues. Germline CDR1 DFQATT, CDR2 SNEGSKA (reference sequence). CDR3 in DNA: TGCAGTGCTAGATCTACCGGGACAGCCATCGTTGGAAACTATGGCTACACCTTC. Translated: CSARSTGTAIVGNYGYTF.

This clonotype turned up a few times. The CDR3 region has the DNA TGTGCCAGCGTAAGCCACGAGAAAGAGACCCAGTACTTC. Residues: CASVSHEKETQYF. V is TRBV7-9 and J is TRBJ2-5; no definite D call. The germline V gene encodes CDR1 SEHNR and CDR2 FQNEAQ (reference sequence). The length of the CDR3 is 13 residues. Trimming pared 8 bases from V and 3 bases from J, leaving 13 bases between. The whole variable domain, remainder taken from reference TRBV7-9 and TRBJ2-5, is DTGVSQNPRHKITKRGQNVTFRCDPISEHNRLYWYRQTLGQGPEFLTYFQNEAQLEKSRLLSDRFSAERPKGSFSTLEIQRTEQGDSAMYLCASVSHEKETQYFGPGTRLLVL.